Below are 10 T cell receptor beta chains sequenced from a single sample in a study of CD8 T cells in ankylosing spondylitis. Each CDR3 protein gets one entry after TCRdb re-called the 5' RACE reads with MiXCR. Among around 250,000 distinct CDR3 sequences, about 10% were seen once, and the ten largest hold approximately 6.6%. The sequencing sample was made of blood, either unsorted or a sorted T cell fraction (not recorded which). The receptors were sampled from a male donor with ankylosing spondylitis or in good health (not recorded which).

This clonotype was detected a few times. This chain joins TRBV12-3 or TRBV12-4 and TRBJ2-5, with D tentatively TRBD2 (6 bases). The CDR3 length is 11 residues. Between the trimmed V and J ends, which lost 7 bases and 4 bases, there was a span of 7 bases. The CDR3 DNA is TGTGCCAGCATGGGGGGAGAGACCCAGTACTTC. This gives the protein CASMGGETQYF.

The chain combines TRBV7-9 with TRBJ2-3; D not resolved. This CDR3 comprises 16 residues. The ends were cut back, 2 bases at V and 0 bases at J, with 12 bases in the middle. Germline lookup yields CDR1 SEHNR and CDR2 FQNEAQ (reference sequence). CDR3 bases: TGTGCCAGCAGCTTATGGTCGTCTACTAGCACAGATACGCAGTATTTT. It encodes CASSLWSSTSTDTQYF. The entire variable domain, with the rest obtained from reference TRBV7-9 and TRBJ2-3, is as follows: DTGVSQNPRHKITKRGQNVTFRCDPISEHNRLYWYRQTLGQGPEFLTYFQNEAQLEKSRLLSDRFSAERPKGSFSTLEIQRTEQGDSAMYLCASSLWSSTSTDTQYFGPGTRLTVL.

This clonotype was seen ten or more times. This CDR3 is CASSWADRTDTQYF. In DNA form, the CDR3 reads TGCGCCAGCAGCTGGGCGGACCGCACAGATACGCAGTATTTT. The rearrangement uses TRBV5-1 and TRBJ2-3, with D hard to call. The V gene's germline CDR1 is SGHRS and CDR2 YFSETQ. The CDR3 has 14 residues. Trimming cost V 3 bases and J 1 base, with 9 bases left between them.

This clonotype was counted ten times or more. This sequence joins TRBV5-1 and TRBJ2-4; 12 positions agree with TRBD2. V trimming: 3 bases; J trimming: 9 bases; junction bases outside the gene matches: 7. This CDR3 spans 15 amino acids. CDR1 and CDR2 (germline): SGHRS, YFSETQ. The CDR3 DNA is TGCGCCAGCAGCTCTGGACTAGCGGGACTGAGCATTCAGTACTTC. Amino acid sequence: CASSSGLAGLSIQYF.

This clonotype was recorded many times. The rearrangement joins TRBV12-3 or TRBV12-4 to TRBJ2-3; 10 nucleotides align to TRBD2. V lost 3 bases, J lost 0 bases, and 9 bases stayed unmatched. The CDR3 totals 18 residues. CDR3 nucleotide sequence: TGTGCCAGCAGTTTGAGGCTAGCGGGAGTACCCAGCACAGATACGCAGTATTTT. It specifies CASSLRLAGVPSTDTQYF.

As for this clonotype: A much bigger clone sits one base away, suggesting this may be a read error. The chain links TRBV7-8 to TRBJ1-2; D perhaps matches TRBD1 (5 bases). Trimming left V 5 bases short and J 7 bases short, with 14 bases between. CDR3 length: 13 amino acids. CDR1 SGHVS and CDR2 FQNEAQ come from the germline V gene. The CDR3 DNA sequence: TGTGCCAGCAGCCCACGACAGACCTTTGGCTACACCTTC. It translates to CASSPRQTFGYTF. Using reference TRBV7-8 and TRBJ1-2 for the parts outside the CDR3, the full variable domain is GAGVSQSPRYKVAKRGQDVALRCDPISGHVSLFWYQQALGQGPEFLTYFQNEAQLDKSGLPSDRFFAERPEGSVSTLKIQRTQQEDSAVYLCASSPRQTFGYTFGSGTRLTVV.

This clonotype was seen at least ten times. CDR3 nucleotide sequence: TGTGCCAGCAGTTTATGGGACAACACAGATACGCAGTATTTT. The encoded protein is CASSLWDNTDTQYF. The rearrangement uses TRBV12-3 or TRBV12-4 and TRBJ2-3, with D tentatively TRBD1 (6 bases). V was trimmed by 2 bases and J by 2 bases, leaving 8 bases between them. The CDR3 consists of 14 residues.

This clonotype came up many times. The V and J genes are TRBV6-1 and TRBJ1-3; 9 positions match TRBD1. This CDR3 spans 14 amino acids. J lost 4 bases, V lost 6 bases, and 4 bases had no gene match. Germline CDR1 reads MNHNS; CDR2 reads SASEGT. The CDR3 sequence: CASRRDRVGNTIYF. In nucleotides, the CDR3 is TGTGCCAGCAGACGGGACAGGGTAGGAAACACCATATATTTT.

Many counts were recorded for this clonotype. The CDR3 reads CASRRDQGGIWQPQHF. The CDR3 DNA sequence: TGTGCCAGCAGGCGCGACCAAGGGGGGATTTGGCAGCCCCAGCATTTT. The chain recombines TRBV28 with TRBJ1-5; D may be TRBD1 (6 bases). CDR3 length: 16 amino acids. Between the trimmed V and J ends, which lost 6 bases and 7 bases, there was a span of 22 bases. Germline values: CDR1 MDHEN, CDR2 SYDVKM. Full variable domain (missing parts from reference TRBV28 and TRBJ1-5): DVKVTQSSRYLVKRTGEKVFLECVQDMDHENMFWYRQDPGLGLRLIYFSYDVKMKEKGDIPEGYSVSREKKERFSLILESASTNQTSMYLCASRRDQGGIWQPQHFGDGTRLSIL.

DNA for the CDR3: TGTGCCAGCAGCTTAATGGGGGTTGTGGACGGGGACTCTGGAAACACCATATATTTT. It translates to CASSLMGVVDGDSGNTIYF. The V gene is TRBV7-3, the J gene TRBJ1-3, with D perhaps TRBD1 (5 bases). V lost 1 base and J lost 0, with 19 bases in between. CDR3 size: 19 residues. Germline values: CDR1 SGHTA, CDR2 FQGTGA.